The 32 T cell receptor beta chains listed next were all sequenced from one sample in a study of cytomegalovirus exposure and HLA in healthy donors. The study ran its PCR with 60 Vbeta and 13 Jbeta primers. Libraries were prepared by immunoSEQ multiplex PCR; TCRdb keeps only in-frame clonotypes and omits some of them. The repertoire holds around 200,000 clones, with 80% to 90% as singletons. Material: PBMCs. These TCRs come from a girl aged 2-10 years in good health and CMV-seropositive.

This chain links TRBV2 with TRBJ2-5; 12 bases match TRBD2. J was trimmed by 4 bases and V by 7 bases; bases with no gene match: 7. CDR1 is SNHLY and CDR2 is FYNNEI in the germline V gene. CDR3 length equals 15 residues. The CDR3 nucleotides read TGTGCCAGCACCGGACTAGCGGGATATGGAGAGACCCAGTACTTC. It encodes CASTGLAGYGETQYF. The full variable domain, its missing parts supplied by reference TRBV2 and TRBJ2-5, is EPEVTQTPSHQVTQMGQEVILRCVPISNHLYFYWYRQILGQKVEFLVSFYNNEISEKSEIFDDQFSVERPDGSNFTLKIRSTKLEDSAMYFCASTGLAGYGETQYFGPGTRLLVL.

V is TRBV28 and J is TRBJ1-1; maybe TRBD1 (6 bases). This CDR3 is built from 16 residues. Per the germline V gene, CDR1 is MDHEN and CDR2 is SYDVKM. V lost 3 bases, J lost 0 bases, and 14 bases lay in between. The CDR3: CASSFPRGALNTEAFF. CDR3 in DNA: TGTGCCAGCAGTTTTCCCAGGGGAGCTCTGAACACTGAAGCTTTCTTT.

CDR3 region: CASSWEVNSPLHF. The DNA of the CDR3 is TGTGCCAGTAGTTGGGAGGTAAATTCACCCCTCCACTTT. The chain carries TRBV19 and TRBJ1-6; D not certain. The germline gives CDR1 LNHDA, CDR2 SQIVND (reference sequence). V dropped 5 bases and J dropped 7 bases, with 9 bases sitting between them. CDR3 length: 13 amino acids.

The rearrangement links TRBV18 to TRBJ1-6; tentatively, D is TRBD1 (5 bases). Germline V gene lookup returns CDR1 KGHSH and CDR2 LQKENI. Trimming cost V 1 base and J 14 bases, with 18 bases left between them. CDR3 length: 15 amino acids. The CDR3 DNA is TGTGCCAGCTCACCACTAGGGCAGGGTATTCACACCCTCCACTTT. Translation gives CASSPLGQGIHTLHF.

A word on this clone: The germline gene is not matched at one end of the junction; a read error may be the cause. The gene calls are TRBV27 and TRBJ2-1, with 9 nucleotides matching TRBD2. This CDR3 contains 17 residues. Per the germline V gene, CDR1 is MNHEY and CDR2 is SMNVEV (reference sequence). CDR3 sequence: CACSLLKGGLAPNEQFF. In DNA, the CDR3 is TGTGCCTGCAGTTTACTCAAGGGGGGACTAGCCCCCAATGAGCAGTTCTTC.

V and J are TRBV9 and TRBJ1-5; 7 nucleotides match TRBD1. This CDR3 is 17 amino acids long. The V gene's germline CDR1 is SGDLS and CDR2 YYNGEE. Germline trimming cut 3 bases from V and 1 base from J; bases unmatched to any gene: 10. CDR3 in amino acids: CASSEGADPTSNQPQHF. The CDR3 nucleotides are TGTGCCAGCAGCGAGGGGGCGGACCCTACGAGCAATCAGCCCCAGCATTTT.

The chain recombines TRBV11-2 with TRBJ2-1; the match to TRBD2 covers 7 bases. This CDR3 has 16 residues. In germline, CDR1 is SGHAT, CDR2 FQNNGV. The ends lost 5 bases at V and 4 bases at J; junction bases unmatched: 11. CDR3 sequence: CASSTQEAGIYNEQFF. In DNA, the CDR3 is TGTGCCAGCAGCACCCAGGAAGCGGGAATATACAATGAGCAGTTCTTC. Using reference TRBV11-2 and TRBJ2-1 for the parts outside the CDR3, the full variable domain is EAGVAQSPRYKIIEKRQSVAFWCNPISGHATLYWYQQILGQGPKLLIQFQNNGVVDDSQLPKDRFSAERLKGVDSTLKIQPAKLEDSAVYLCASSTQEAGIYNEQFFGPGTRLTVL.

This clone was observed a handful of times. J is TRBJ2-1 and V is TRBV5-4; 13 nucleotides line up with TRBD2. The CDR3 is made up of 15 amino acids. The J segment lost 10 bases and the V segment lost 4 bases, leaving 8 bases of the junction unmatched. The germline CDR1 and CDR2 sequences are SGHNT and YYREEE (reference sequence). The CDR3 loop is CASSPGLAGVGEQFF. Written as DNA, the CDR3 is TGTGCCAGCAGCCCCGGACTAGCGGGAGTTGGAGAGCAGTTCTTC.

The chain couples TRBV2 to TRBJ2-3; 7 bases map to TRBD2. V shed 3 bases, J shed 4 bases, and the junction held 4 bases outside the gene matches. The CDR3 loop spans 14 amino acids. Germline lookup yields CDR1 SNHLY and CDR2 FYNNEI. The CDR3 protein is CASSEQRGPDTQYF. CDR3 bases: TGTGCCAGCAGTGAGCAGCGGGGCCCAGATACGCAGTATTTT. The full variable domain, in which reference TRBV2 and TRBJ2-3 provide the parts outside the CDR3, is EPEVTQTPSHQVTQMGQEVILRCVPISNHLYFYWYRQILGQKVEFLVSFYNNEISEKSEIFDDQFSVERPDGSNFTLKIRSTKLEDSAMYFCASSEQRGPDTQYFGPGTRLTVL.

V gene TRBV27 combines with J gene TRBJ2-3, with TRBD2 matching 12 bases. The V gene's germline CDR1 is MNHEY and CDR2 SMNVEV (reference sequence). V gave up 8 bases and J gave up 0 bases; unmatched junction bases: 3. The length of the CDR3 is 15 residues. CDR3 coding DNA: TGTGCCAGCGGAACTAGCGGGGGGAGCACAGATACGCAGTATTTT. Protein: CASGTSGGSTDTQYF.

This sequence joins TRBV30 and TRBJ1-5, with a weak D call TRBD1 (6 bases). CDR1 and CDR2 (germline): GTSNPN, SVGIG (reference sequence). The CDR3 contains 14 residues. Trimming pared 0 bases from V and 4 bases from J, leaving 10 bases between. In nucleotides, the CDR3 is TGTGCCTGGAGTGTTTTGAGGGGGAATCAGCCCCAGCATTTT. It translates to CAWSVLRGNQPQHF.

The V gene is TRBV6-1, the J gene TRBJ1-5, with TRBD1 matching over 9 bases. The CDR3 loop spans 12 amino acids. Germline V gene lookup returns CDR1 MNHNS and CDR2 SASEGT. J gave up 9 bases and V 6 bases, and 3 bases lay outside the gene matches. The CDR3 bases are TGTGCCAGCAGCGACAGGGGGTTGCCCCAGCATTTT. Protein: CASSDRGLPQHF.

The rearrangement links TRBV13 to TRBJ2-7; 9 bases line up with TRBD2. Germline CDR1 PRHDT, CDR2 FYEKMQ (reference sequence). The CDR3 loop spans 17 amino acids. The V and J ends lost 0 bases and 0 bases, in that order; junction bases with no gene match: 6. Written as DNA, the CDR3 is TGTGCCAGCAGCTTAGGATGGCGGGAGGGCAACTCCTACGAGCAGTACTTC. Protein: CASSLGWREGNSYEQYF.

This sequence joins TRBV10-3 and TRBJ2-7; 7 bases match TRBD1. V shed 4 bases, J shed 7 bases, and the junction held 7 bases outside the gene matches. The CDR3 contains 13 residues. Germline assignment: CDR1 ENHRY and CDR2 SYGVKD. CDR3 in DNA: TGTGCCATCAGTGGAGGACAGGTAGGGGAGCAGTACTTC. It translates to CAISGGQVGEQYF.

The rearrangement links TRBV7-8 to TRBJ1-2, with D perhaps matching TRBD1 (6 bases). Germline V lookup: CDR1 SGHVS, CDR2 FQNEAQ. The V end was cut by 4 bases, the J end by 1 base, with 16 bases between. CDR3 length equals 16 residues. The CDR3 here is CASSSAGGAVNYGYTF. The CDR3 DNA is TGTGCCAGCAGCTCCGCCGGGGGGGCAGTTAACTATGGCTACACCTTC.

This clone appeared a single time. The V and J genes are TRBV5-1 and TRBJ2-3; 8 nucleotides align to TRBD1. Germline V gives CDR1 SGHRS, CDR2 YFSETQ. This CDR3 has 16 residues. With 4 bases clipped from V and 1 base from J, the junction kept 8 bases outside the gene matches. As DNA, the CDR3 is TGCGCCAGCAGCGCAACCCAGGGGGCAGGCACAGATACGCAGTATTTT. It specifies CASSATQGAGTDTQYF.

The gene calls are TRBV25-1 and TRBJ2-7, with D tentatively TRBD1 (5 bases). V lost 3 bases and J lost 0, with 18 bases in between. CDR1 and CDR2 (germline): MGHDK, SYGVNS. The CDR3 runs 17 residues. The CDR3 DNA sequence: TGTGCCAGCAGTGAGGTGGTTGGGGCGAAGACCTCCTACGAGCAGTACTTC. Its translation: CASSEVVGAKTSYEQYF.

V usage is TRBV6-5 and J usage is TRBJ2-7, with 7 bases matching TRBD1. J was trimmed by 6 bases and V by 2 bases; bases with no gene match: 7. The CDR3 consists of 14 residues. Germline CDR1 reads MNHEY; CDR2 reads SVGAGI. DNA for the CDR3: TGTGCCAGCAGTTACGTTGAGGGGGCAGGCGAGCAGTACTTC. This encodes CASSYVEGAGEQYF.

The chain links TRBV19 to TRBJ2-7, with TRBD1 identical over 7 bases. J was trimmed by 6 bases and V by 3 bases; bases with no gene match: 8. CDR1 is LNHDA, CDR2 SQIVND, per germline (reference sequence). This CDR3 has 14 amino acids. The CDR3 here is CASSMRQGNGEQYF. CDR3 nucleotide sequence: TGTGCCAGTAGTATGAGACAGGGTAACGGCGAGCAGTACTTC.

CDR3 in amino acids: CASRQSGQGGTEAFF. As DNA, the CDR3 is TGTGCCAGCAGACAATCGGGACAGGGGGGTACTGAAGCTTTCTTT. The rearrangement uses TRBV7-9 and TRBJ1-1; 11 bases map to TRBD1. Germline CDR1 and CDR2: SEHNR and FQNEAQ (reference sequence). The V gene end was trimmed by 6 bases and the J gene end by 5 bases; junction bases not matched to a gene: 8. CDR3 size: 15 residues.

The rearrangement uses TRBV5-1 and TRBJ1-1, with 7 bases identical to TRBD1. CDR3 length equals 18 residues. Losses at the gene ends were 1 base for V and 0 bases for J; bases not matched to a gene: 12. Germline V lookup: CDR1 SGHRS, CDR2 YFSETQ. The CDR3 spells CASSLLPGLTGMNTEAFF. CDR3 DNA sequence: TGCGCCAGCAGCTTGCTGCCGGGGTTGACAGGGATGAACACTGAAGCTTTCTTT.

The chain links TRBV19 to TRBJ2-6; D ambiguous. This CDR3 spans 16 amino acids. The V and J ends lost 8 bases and 1 base respectively, with 15 bases between them. Germline CDR1 LNHDA, CDR2 SQIVND (reference sequence). The CDR3 region has the DNA TGTGCCAGTGGCTCATACGTCCCGTCTGGGGCCAACGTCCTGACTTTC. It is translated as CASGSYVPSGANVLTF. Variable domain in full (rest from reference TRBV19 and TRBJ2-6): DGGITQSPKYLFRKEGQNVTLSCEQNLNHDAMYWYRQDPGQGLRLIYYSQIVNDFQKGDIAEGYSVSREKKESFPLTVTSAQKNPTAFYLCASGSYVPSGANVLTFGAGSRLTVL.

This clone appeared once. The genes are TRBV29-1 and TRBJ1-4; D is possibly TRBD1 (5 bases). Per the germline V gene, CDR1 is SQVTM and CDR2 is ANQGSEA. This CDR3 region has 13 residues. Trimming cost V 1 base and J 5 bases, with 8 bases left between them. CDR3 DNA sequence: TGCAGCGTTGAAGGTTCAGGGAATGAAAAACTGTTTTTT. This codes for CSVEGSGNEKLFF.

In this sample, this clone turned up once. The chain links TRBV27 to TRBJ2-6, with a tentative D call TRBD2 (5 bases). Trimming cost V 5 bases and J 0 bases, with 20 bases left between them. Germline CDR1 is MNHEY and CDR2 is SMNVEV (reference sequence). This CDR3 comprises 19 residues. The CDR3 coding sequence is TGTGCCAGCAGTCCCCCGAAAGGACTGGCTACCTCTGGGGCCAACGTCCTGACTTTC. Its protein is CASSPPKGLATSGANVLTF.

The chain links TRBV2 to TRBJ2-7; tentative D call: TRBD1 (6 bases). Per germline, CDR1 SNHLY and CDR2 FYNNEI. Trimming stripped 7 bases from V and 0 bases from J, with 10 bases between. The CDR3 is 13 amino acids. The CDR3 loop reads CASTGQTSYEQYF. DNA of the CDR3: TGTGCCAGCACTGGACAGACCTCCTACGAGCAGTACTTC.

This sequence joins TRBV2 and TRBJ1-1; TRBD1 might be the D (6 bases). The CDR3 consists of 14 residues. Per germline, CDR1 SNHLY and CDR2 FYNNEI. Between the trimmed V and J ends, which lost 6 bases and 3 bases, there was a span of 14 bases. DNA for the CDR3: TGTGCCAGCAGAGAGAACAGGGCAGACACTGAAGCTTTCTTT. Amino acids: CASRENRADTEAFF.

This clone was picked up one time. This chain joins TRBV5-1 and TRBJ2-7; D perhaps matches TRBD1 (6 bases). CDR3 length: 15 residues. The germline CDR1 and CDR2 sequences are SGHRS and YFSETQ. V was cut by 5 bases and J by 4 bases, with 19 bases left in between. The CDR3 DNA sequence: TGCGCCAGCAGGGGGGACACTTCGATTGCGTACGAGCAGTACTTC. The encoded protein is CASRGDTSIAYEQYF.

This chain joins TRBV2 and TRBJ1-2; no firm D call. Germline CDR1 reads SNHLY; CDR2 reads FYNNEI. This CDR3 comprises 14 residues. V was cut by 4 bases and J by 8 bases, with 17 bases left in between. The CDR3 DNA follows: TGTGCCAGCAGTGTCGACATCTCGAGTGGGGGCTACACCTTC. Protein: CASSVDISSGGYTF.

This chain connects TRBV30 to TRBJ1-2, with 8 bases that match TRBD1. With 4 bases clipped from V and 7 bases from J, the junction kept 11 bases outside the gene matches. Germline V CDR1 and CDR2: GTSNPN, SVGIG (reference sequence). The CDR3 contains 14 residues. The CDR3 is CAWTHLQGGSGYTF. The CDR3 coding sequence is TGTGCCTGGACCCACCTACAGGGGGGAAGTGGCTACACCTTC.

The chain couples TRBV7-3 to TRBJ1-6; a weak D match, TRBD1 (6 bases). Germline V lookup: CDR1 SGHTA, CDR2 FQGTGA. Trimming stripped 0 bases from V and 5 bases from J, with 14 bases between. This CDR3 is built from 17 residues. The CDR3 DNA follows: TGTGCCAGCAGCTTAACTGGGAGGGGGAGCAATAATTCACCCCTCCACTTT. It is translated as CASSLTGRGSNNSPLHF.

The V gene is TRBV7-9, the J gene TRBJ2-3; 13 bases line up with TRBD2. The CDR3 is 14 residues long. The V gene end was trimmed by 5 bases and the J gene end by 10 bases; junction bases not matched to a gene: 6. The V gene's germline CDR1 is SEHNR and CDR2 FQNEAQ (reference sequence). Here the CDR3 reads CASSQGLAGIAQYF. In DNA form, the CDR3 reads TGTGCCAGCAGCCAGGGACTAGCGGGAATCGCGCAGTATTTT.

The rearrangement joins TRBV25-1 to TRBJ1-2; 8 positions agree with TRBD1. The V gene end was trimmed by 3 bases and the J gene end by 7 bases; junction bases not matched to a gene: 19. The CDR3 has 18 residues. The germline V gene has CDR1 MGHDK and CDR2 SYGVNS. CDR3 in amino acids: CASSDFGQGRKLMGGYTF. DNA of the CDR3: TGTGCCAGCAGTGATTTCGGACAGGGAAGGAAATTGATGGGTGGCTACACCTTC.